This record concerns one T cell receptor beta chain sequence. RNA, at about 0.5 to 1 ug, was reverse transcribed with random hexamers. An immunoSEQ multiplex PCR amplified TCR beta CDR3 over 54 Vbeta and 13 Jbeta. Each CDR3 protein is one row after TCRdb ran MiXCR on the immunoSEQ multiplex PCR reads. The sample holds about 130,000 distinct CDR3 sequences; around 90% are singletons and the top ten take around 0.24%. The sample comes from a study of CD8 T cells in Susac syndrome. This CDR3 comprises 14 residues. Trimming removed 3 bases from V and 4 bases from J, with 10 bases in between. Germline loops: CDR1 MDHEN, CDR2 SYDVKM. Treatment-naive patients with stable or active relapsing-remitting disease were the multiple sclerosis controls.

The clonotype comes from a human donor with multiple sclerosis. The source material was CD8+ T cells from PBMCs. The chain joins TRBV28 to TRBJ2-1; weak D call: TRBD2 (6 bases). CDR3 loop: CASSLISGYNEQFF. The CDR3 region has the DNA TGTGCCAGCAGTTTGATTAGCGGATACAATGAGCAGTTCTTC.